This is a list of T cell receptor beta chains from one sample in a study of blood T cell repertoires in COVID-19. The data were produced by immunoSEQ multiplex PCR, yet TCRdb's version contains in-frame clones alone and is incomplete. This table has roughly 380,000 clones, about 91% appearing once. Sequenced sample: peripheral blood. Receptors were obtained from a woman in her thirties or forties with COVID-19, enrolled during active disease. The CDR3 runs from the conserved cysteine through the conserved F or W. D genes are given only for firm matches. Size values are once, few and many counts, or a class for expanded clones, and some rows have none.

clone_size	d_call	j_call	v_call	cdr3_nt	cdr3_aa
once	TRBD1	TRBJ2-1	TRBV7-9	TGTGCCAGCAGCCCGGGACAGGGGTACAATGAGCAGTTCTTC	CASSPGQGYNEQFF
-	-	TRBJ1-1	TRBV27	TGTGCCAGTAGTCCAACACAGGGAGAAGCTTTCTTT	CASSPTQGEAFF
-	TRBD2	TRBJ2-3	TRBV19	TGTGCCAGTGGGGAAAGGGCGGGAGCCCCAGATACGCAGTATTTT	CASGERAGAPDTQYF
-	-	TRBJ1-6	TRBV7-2	TGTGCCAGCAGCCCCCGGGTTAATTCACCCCTCCACTTT	CASSPRVNSPLHF
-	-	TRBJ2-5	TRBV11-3	TGTGCCAGCAGCCCTAGCTCTGTCCAAGAGACCCAGTACTTC	CASSPSSVQETQYF
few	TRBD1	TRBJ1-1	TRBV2	TGTGCCAGCAGGGAGCAGGGGGCGTCGTCCGAAGCTTTCTTT	CASREQGASSEAFF
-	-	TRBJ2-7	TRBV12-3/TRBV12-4	TGTGCCAGCAGTTTGCTGGAGGAGCAGTACTTC	CASSLLEEQYF
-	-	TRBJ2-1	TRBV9	TGTGCCAGCAGCGTAGCAACAGTTTTTAGGAATGAGCAGTTCTTC	CASSVATVFRNEQFF
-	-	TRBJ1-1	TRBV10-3	TGTGCCATCAGTGAGCCCGAGAGGGACACTGAAGCTTTCTTT	CAISEPERDTEAFF
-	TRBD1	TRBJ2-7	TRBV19	TGTGCCAGTAGTATAGTCGGACAGGGGAACTACGAGCAGTACTTC	CASSIVGQGNYEQYF
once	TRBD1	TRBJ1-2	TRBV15	TGTGCCACCAGCAGAGGGACAGGCTATGGCTACACCTTC	CATSRGTGYGYTF
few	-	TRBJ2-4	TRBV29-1	TGCAGCGTTGGCTCTAGGCCCAAAAACATTCAGTACTTC	CSVGSRPKNIQYF
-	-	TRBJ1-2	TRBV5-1	TGCGCCAGCAGAGGTGAAGTTCAGGGGTCTTACTATGGCTACACCTTC	CASRGEVQGSYYGYTF
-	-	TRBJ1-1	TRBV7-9	TGTGCCAGCAGCTCCCCGCGCGGGCGGGCTTTCTTT	CASSSPRGRAFF
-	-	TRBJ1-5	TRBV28	TGTGCCAGCAGTTTACATGCGGGTGACGGCAATCAGCCCCAGCATTTT	CASSLHAGDGNQPQHF
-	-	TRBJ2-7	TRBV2	TGTGCCAGTCGCAGTGGGGGCCTCTACGAGCAGTACTTC	CASRSGGLYEQYF
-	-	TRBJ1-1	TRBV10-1	TGCGCCAGCACACGTCGAGGGGAAGCTTTCTTT	CASTRRGEAFF
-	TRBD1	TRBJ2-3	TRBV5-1	TGCGCCAGCGGGACAGGGGGTCTTCAGGCAGATACGCAGTATTTT	CASGTGGLQADTQYF
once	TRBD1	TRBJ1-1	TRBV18	TGTGCCAGCTCACCAGCACAGGGGGCTTACACTGAAGCTTTCTTT	CASSPAQGAYTEAFF
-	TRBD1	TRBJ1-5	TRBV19	TGTGCCAGTAGTTTACAGGGGAAGGGCAATCAGCCCCAGCATTTT	CASSLQGKGNQPQHF
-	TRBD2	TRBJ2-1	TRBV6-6	TGTGCCAGCAGTACCGAGCGGGGGGGCCGAGACAATGAGCAGTTCTTC	CASSTERGGRDNEQFF
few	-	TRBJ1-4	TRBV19	TGTGCCAGTAGTATTATTGCCGGGATCGGAACTAATGAAAAACTGTTTTTT	CASSIIAGIGTNEKLFF
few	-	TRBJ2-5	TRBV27	TGTGCCAGCAGTTTAATCTTTGCGGGGTATAGGGAAGAGACCCAGTACTTC	CASSLIFAGYREETQYF
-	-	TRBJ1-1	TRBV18	TGTGCCAGCTCACCAGTCGTAGGCGGGAACACTGAAGCTTTCTTT	CASSPVVGGNTEAFF
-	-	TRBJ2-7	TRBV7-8	TGTGCCAGCAGCCTAGGGGGGCCGGCAGCCCGACGACTACTCGACGAGCAGTACTTC	CASSLGGPAARRLLDEQYF
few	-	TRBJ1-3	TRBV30	TGTGCCTGGAGCCGGGTGGAAGGGGCTGGAAACACCATATATTTT	CAWSRVEGAGNTIYF
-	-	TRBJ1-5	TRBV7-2	TGTGCCAGCAGCCTCCTGCACAGTAGCAATCAGCCCCAGCATTTT	CASSLLHSSNQPQHF
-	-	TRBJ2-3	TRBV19	TGTGCCAGTAGTCCTTTCCCGAGGACAGATACGCAGTATTTT	CASSPFPRTDTQYF
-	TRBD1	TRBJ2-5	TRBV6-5	TGTGCCAGCAGTTACCAGGGGGCAGGTCAAGAGACCCAGTACTTC	CASSYQGAGQETQYF
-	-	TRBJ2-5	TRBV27	TGTGCCAGCAGTTTATCGATTAGCGCCCAAGAGACCCAGTACTTC	CASSLSISAQETQYF
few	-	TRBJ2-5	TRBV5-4	TGTGCCAGCAGCTTGGCCGTTGGCAGCCAAGAGACCCAGTACTTC	CASSLAVGSQETQYF
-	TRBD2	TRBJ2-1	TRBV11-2	TGTGCCAGCAGCTTAGGCTCTAGCGGGAGGGCCGGTGAGCAGTTCTTC	CASSLGSSGRAGEQFF
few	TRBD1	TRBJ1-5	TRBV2	TGTGCCAGCAGCGGGACAGGGGACCGAAATCAGCCCCAGCATTTT	CASSGTGDRNQPQHF
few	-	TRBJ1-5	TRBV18	TGTGCCAGCTCACCCCGCCCCTCAACAAACAATCAGCCCCAGCATTTT	CASSPRPSTNNQPQHF
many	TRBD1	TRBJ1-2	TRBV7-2	TGTGCCAGCAGCTTAGGTAGGGGGCAGAGCTATGGCTACACCTTC	CASSLGRGQSYGYTF
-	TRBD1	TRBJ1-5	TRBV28	TGTGCCAGCAGTATCGCCCGGGACAGGCGAAATCAGCCCCAGCATTTT	CASSIARDRRNQPQHF
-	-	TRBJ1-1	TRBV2	TGTGCCAGCAATAGGAGACAGACCTTTGAAGCTTTCTTT	CASNRRQTFEAFF
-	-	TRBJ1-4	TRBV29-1	TGCAGCGGGAGGAGACCTAATGAAAAACTGTTTTTT	CSGRRPNEKLFF
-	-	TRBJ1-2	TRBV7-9	TGTGCCAGCAGCCCCGGGACACTACTCAACTATGGCTACACCTTC	CASSPGTLLNYGYTF
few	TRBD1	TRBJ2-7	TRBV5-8	TGTGCCAGCGGTGACAGGGTCCACTCCTACGAGCAGTACTTC	CASGDRVHSYEQYF
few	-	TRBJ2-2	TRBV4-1	TGCGCCAGCAGCCAGGGGGCTGATCCGGCGAACACCGGGGAGCTGTTTTTT	CASSQGADPANTGELFF
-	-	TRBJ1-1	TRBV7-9	TGTGCCAGCAGCTCTGTATGGACGCGGGGGGATAACACTGAAGCTTTCTTT	CASSSVWTRGDNTEAFF
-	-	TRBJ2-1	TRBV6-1	TGTGCCAGCAGTGAATGGTCAGGCCCCGGTGAGCAGTTCTTC	CASSEWSGPGEQFF
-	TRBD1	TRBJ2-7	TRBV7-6	TGTGCCAGCAGCCCACGGACAGGGAGCTCCTACGAGCAGTACTTC	CASSPRTGSSYEQYF
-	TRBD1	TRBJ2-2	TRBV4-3	TGCGCCAGCAGCCATGAACGCCTGGGACAGATCAACACCGGGGAGCTGTTTTTT	CASSHERLGQINTGELFF
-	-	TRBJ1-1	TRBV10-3	TGTGCCATCAGTGAGGAGGGGAACACTGAAGCTTTCTTT	CAISEEGNTEAFF
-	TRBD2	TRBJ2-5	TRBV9	TGTGCCAGCAGCGTAGCCCCCCCACTAGCGGGAGTAAAGGAGACCCAGTACTTC	CASSVAPPLAGVKETQYF
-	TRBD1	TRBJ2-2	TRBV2	TGTGCCAGCGACAGGGGTACCGGGGAGCTGTTTTTT	CASDRGTGELFF
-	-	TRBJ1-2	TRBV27	TGTGCCAGCAGGAGATCGGGAATCGATGGCTACACCTTC	CASRRSGIDGYTF
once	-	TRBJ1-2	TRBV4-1	TGCGCCAGCAGCCAAACCCCAGGGTGGCGGGGCTACACCTTC	CASSQTPGWRGYTF
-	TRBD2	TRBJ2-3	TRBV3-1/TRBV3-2	TGTGCCAGCAGGCGGGAGGGTTTACCAGATACGCAGTATTTT	CASRREGLPDTQYF
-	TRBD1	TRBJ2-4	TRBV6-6	TGTGCCAGCAGACCGGACAGGGGGTACAAAAACATTCAGTACTTC	CASRPDRGYKNIQYF